The 9 T cell receptor beta chains in this list originate from one sample, sequenced in a study of cytomegalovirus exposure and HLA in healthy donors. Primers included in the PCR were 60 Vbeta and 13 Jbeta primers. TCRdb keeps only in-frame clones here, not all; method: immunoSEQ multiplex PCR. The sample yields about 120,000 clones, less than 70% seen once. What was sequenced was PBMCs. Receptor source: a woman under 40 in good health and CMV-seronegative.

CDR3 coding DNA: TGTGCCAGCAGTAGAGGGACAGAGAGTTACTATGGCTACACCTTC. This encodes CASSRGTESYYGYTF. The chain uses TRBV28 and TRBJ1-2, with 7 nucleotides matching TRBD1. The CDR3 is made up of 15 amino acids. From germline, CDR1 is MDHEN and CDR2 SYDVKM. With 5 bases clipped from V and 3 bases from J, the junction kept 9 bases outside the gene matches.

This clone occurred once. This sequence joins TRBV18 and TRBJ1-3, with unresolved D. Germline CDR1 reads KGHSH; CDR2 reads LQKENI. Trimming stripped 0 bases from V and 2 bases from J, with 11 bases between. CDR3 size: 16 residues. CDR3 sequence reads: CASSPPGGLAGNTIYF. CDR3 DNA sequence: TGTGCCAGCTCACCACCGGGTGGGCTGGCTGGAAACACCATATATTTT.

V is TRBV20-1 and J is TRBJ2-1; TRBD1 matches 9 bases. The CDR3 consists of 11 residues. Per germline, CDR1 DFQATT and CDR2 SNEGSKA (reference sequence). The CDR3 DNA follows: TGCAAGCGGGACAGGGATAATGAGCAGTTCTTC. Protein: CKRDRDNEQFF.

The V gene is TRBV28, the J gene TRBJ1-2, with D maybe TRBD1 (6 bases). Germline V gene sequence: CDR1 MDHEN, CDR2 SYDVKM. The CDR3 totals 13 residues. V lost 8 bases, J lost 3 bases, and 13 bases lay in between. CDR3 sequence (DNA): TGTGCCAGCTGTACCCCAGGGGACTATGGCTACACCTTC. Translation gives CASCTPGDYGYTF.

The chain links TRBV13 to TRBJ2-7, with 7 bases aligning to TRBD1. The germline V gene encodes CDR1 PRHDT and CDR2 FYEKMQ (reference sequence). The V segment lost 0 bases and the J segment 1 base; nucleotides outside the gene matches: 3. The CDR3 sequence is 15 residues long. This chain's CDR3 is CASSLGQGYSYEQYF. CDR3 nucleotides: TGTGCCAGCAGCTTAGGACAGGGGTATTCCTACGAGCAGTACTTC.

The chain joins TRBV5-1 to TRBJ2-1, with 11 bases lining up with TRBD2. The germline V gene has CDR1 SGHRS and CDR2 YFSETQ. After removal of 5 bases from V and 6 bases from J, the junction contained 10 bases not matched to a gene. This CDR3 region has 16 residues. CDR3 protein: CASSESPGLAANEQFF. The DNA for the CDR3 is TGCGCCAGCAGTGAGTCGCCGGGACTAGCGGCCAATGAGCAGTTCTTC.

The chain joins TRBV30 to TRBJ2-3; D uncertain. Trimming took 0 bases from V and 0 from J, leaving 10 bases between them. The CDR3 length is 15 residues. Germline V gene data show CDR1 as GTSNPN and CDR2 as SVGIG (reference sequence). CDR3 protein: CAWSVFATSTDTQYF. The DNA of the CDR3 is TGTGCCTGGAGTGTCTTCGCGACTAGCACAGATACGCAGTATTTT.

The chain has TRBV4-1 and TRBJ2-7; 10 bases align to TRBD1. The germline V gene encodes CDR1 MGHRA and CDR2 YSYEKL. V shed 3 bases, J shed 2 bases, and the junction held 1 base outside the gene matches. The CDR3 runs 14 residues. In DNA form, the CDR3 reads TGCGCCAGCAGCCAGGGACAGGGGACCTACGAGCAGTACTTC. It translates to CASSQGQGTYEQYF.

The CDR3 sequence is CASTLDRGKNEQYF. CDR3 bases: TGTGCCAGCACCTTGGACAGGGGTAAGAACGAGCAGTACTTC. V and J are TRBV6-1 and TRBJ2-7, with 9 positions matching TRBD1. Germline V gene lookup returns CDR1 MNHNS and CDR2 SASEGT. The CDR3 is 14 amino acids. V lost 7 bases to trimming and J lost 5 bases; unmatched junction nucleotides: 9.